The 17 T cell receptor beta chains listed next were all sequenced from one sample in a study of CD8 T cells in Susac syndrome. RNA totalling roughly 0.5 to 1 ug underwent reverse transcription with random hexamers. TCRdb re-called the immunoSEQ multiplex PCR reads with MiXCR, one entry per CDR3 protein. The sample records some 96,000 distinct CDR3 sequences, nearly 97% being singletons. The sequencing input was CD8+ T cells from PBMCs. These receptors came from a human donor with Susac syndrome.

V is TRBV20-1 and J is TRBJ2-5, with TRBD2 as a possible D gene (5 bases). CDR3 length: 15 amino acids. Germline lookup yields CDR1 DFQATT and CDR2 SNEGSKA (reference sequence). Trimming pared 6 bases from V and 1 base from J, leaving 18 bases between. The CDR3 loop reads CSAGPPGNFQETQYF. CDR3 bases: TGCAGTGCCGGGCCGCCGGGGAATTTCCAAGAGACCCAGTACTTC.

Only one count was recorded for this clonotype. This sequence joins TRBV3-1 and TRBJ2-6; D might be TRBD2 (6 bases). The V gene lost 0 bases and the J gene lost 0 bases, with 12 bases spanning the gap. Germline CDR1 and CDR2: LGHDT and YNNKEL (reference sequence). The CDR3 consists of 18 residues. The CDR3 loop is CASSQDGTGVSGANVLTF. The CDR3 DNA follows: TGTGCCAGCAGCCAAGACGGGACGGGAGTCTCTGGGGCCAACGTCCTGACTTTC.

The V call is TRBV2, the J call TRBJ2-3; TRBD2 aligns across 15 bases. Germline V lookup: CDR1 SNHLY, CDR2 FYNNEI. The length of the CDR3 is 15 residues. The V segment lost 6 bases and the J segment 8 bases; nucleotides outside the gene matches: 6. The CDR3 nucleotides read TGTGCCAGCAGACCGGGACTAGCGGGAGGTGTTACGCAGTATTTT. It encodes CASRPGLAGGVTQYF.

The gene calls are TRBV7-9 and TRBJ1-1; D may be TRBD1 (6 bases). V was shortened by 5 bases and J by 3 bases, with 10 bases between the two germline ends. Germline CDR1 SEHNR, CDR2 FQNEAQ (reference sequence). The CDR3 has 13 amino acids. CDR3 bases: TGTGCCAGCAGCGCCACAGGGCACACTGAAGCTTTCTTT. The encoded protein is CASSATGHTEAFF. Supplemented by reference TRBV7-9 and TRBJ1-1, the full variable domain reads DTGVSQNPRHKITKRGQNVTFRCDPISEHNRLYWYRQTLGQGPEFLTYFQNEAQLEKSRLLSDRFSAERPKGSFSTLEIQRTEQGDSAMYLCASSATGHTEAFFGQGTRLTVV.

J is TRBJ1-5 and V is TRBV2, with D possibly TRBD1 on 6 matching bases. The CDR3 is 15 amino acids. V was trimmed by 1 base and J by 4 bases, leaving 11 bases between them. The germline V gene has CDR1 SNHLY and CDR2 FYNNEI. Written as DNA, the CDR3 is TGTGCCAGCAGTGAAGGGCAGGGGACGAATCAGCCCCAGCATTTT. It yields the protein CASSEGQGTNQPQHF.

This sequence joins TRBV20-1 and TRBJ2-7; 7 bases line up with TRBD2. With V trimmed by 1 base and J by 6 bases, 6 bases remained unmatched. The length of the CDR3 is 13 residues. The germline CDR1 and CDR2 sequences are DFQATT and SNEGSKA (reference sequence). In DNA form, the CDR3 reads TGCAGTGCTAGAGGCGGGAGTTTGAGCGAGCAGTACTTC. Protein sequence: CSARGGSLSEQYF.

The V gene is TRBV13, the J gene TRBJ2-7, with D maybe TRBD2 (5 bases). Germline assignment: CDR1 PRHDT and CDR2 FYEKMQ (reference sequence). The CDR3 runs to 13 residues. Deletions cut 7 bases from V and 7 bases from J, with 17 bases between. The DNA of the CDR3 is TGTGCCAGCACCCCCCTAGGAGGATCTGAGCAGTACTTC. It specifies CASTPLGGSEQYF.

This clonotype has just one count. The genes are TRBV5-6 and TRBJ2-3, with D hard to call. The germline V gene encodes CDR1 SGHDT and CDR2 YYEEEE. Trimming left V 6 bases short and J 4 bases short, with 9 bases between. The CDR3 totals 12 residues. Written as DNA, the CDR3 is TGTGCCAGCACCAACTACGCAGATACGCAGTATTTT. Its translation: CASTNYADTQYF.

The genes are TRBV27 and TRBJ2-1; D may be TRBD1 (6 bases). Deletions cut 5 bases from V and 5 bases from J, with 10 bases between. CDR3 length equals 13 residues. Per the germline V gene, CDR1 is MNHEY and CDR2 is SMNVEV (reference sequence). CDR3 loop: CASSHGQNNEQFF. CDR3 DNA sequence: TGTGCCAGCAGTCACGGACAGAACAATGAGCAGTTCTTC.

This clonotype appeared once. V usage is TRBV25-1 and J usage is TRBJ1-2, with D hard to call. The CDR3 loop spans 13 amino acids. Trimming pared 0 bases from V and 6 bases from J, leaving 8 bases between. Looked up from germline, CDR1 is MGHDK and CDR2 is SYGVNS. CDR3 loop: CASSEYTGDGYTF. CDR3 nucleotide sequence: TGTGCCAGCAGTGAATATACTGGGGATGGCTACACCTTC.

V gene TRBV9 combines with J gene TRBJ2-7; D unresolved. Germline V lookup: CDR1 SGDLS, CDR2 YYNGEE. V was cut by 0 bases and J by 2 bases, with 9 bases left in between. The CDR3 totals 14 residues. The CDR3 loop is CASSVADGPYEQYF. The CDR3 coding sequence is TGTGCCAGCAGCGTAGCTGATGGACCCTACGAGCAGTACTTC.

CDR3 in amino acids: CASSPVTGTVGELFF. In DNA form, the CDR3 reads TGCGCCAGCAGCCCAGTGACCGGGACGGTCGGGGAGCTGTTTTTT. V is TRBV5-1 and J is TRBJ2-2; D is perhaps TRBD1 or TRBD2 (5 bases each). The CDR3 is 15 amino acids. V was shortened by 4 bases and J by 7 bases, with 17 bases between the two germline ends. CDR1 is SGHRS, CDR2 YFSETQ, per germline.

The genes are TRBV7-6 and TRBJ2-7, with 7 bases identical to TRBD1. Germline V CDR1 and CDR2: SGHVS, FNYEAQ. The CDR3 contains 15 residues. After removal of 5 bases from V and 6 bases from J, the junction contained 13 bases not matched to a gene. The CDR3: CASSPRQGTLVEQYF. The CDR3 DNA is TGTGCCAGCAGCCCTCGACAGGGAACCCTGGTCGAGCAGTACTTC.

This chain links TRBV20-1 with TRBJ1-2; D gene uncertain. The V gene lost 7 bases and the J gene lost 4 bases, with 10 bases spanning the gap. CDR1 DFQATT and CDR2 SNEGSKA come from the germline V gene (reference sequence). The CDR3 has 11 residues. CDR3 DNA sequence: TGCAGTGGCCGGGAGGGCTATGGCTACACCTTC. The encoded protein is CSGREGYGYTF.

CDR3 nucleotide sequence: TGTGCCAGCAGCTCGCCGGGACAGGTTGTTGGGACCCAGTACTTC. Residues: CASSSPGQVVGTQYF. The chain links TRBV5-6 to TRBJ2-5, with 8 bases fitting TRBD1. This CDR3 contains 15 residues. Looked up from germline, CDR1 is SGHDT and CDR2 is YYEEEE. V dropped 3 bases and J dropped 7; count of bases not matched to a gene: 11.

The chain is built from TRBV20-1 and TRBJ2-5; D is possibly TRBD1 (5 bases). This CDR3 comprises 13 residues. CDR1 is DFQATT and CDR2 is SNEGSKA in the germline V gene (reference sequence). V was pared by 5 bases and J by 4 bases, with 14 bases between. DNA for the CDR3: TGCAGTGCTCCCGGTGGGGCCGGAGAGACCCAGTACTTC. Residues: CSAPGGAGETQYF.

This rearrangement joins TRBV5-5 to TRBJ1-1; D uncertain. V lost 1 base, J lost 4 bases, and 11 bases lay in between. The CDR3 sequence is 14 residues long. From germline, CDR1 is SGHKS and CDR2 YYEKEE (reference sequence). This CDR3 reads CASSLFYVGTEAFF. As DNA, the CDR3 is TGTGCCAGCAGCTTGTTTTACGTTGGCACTGAAGCTTTCTTT.